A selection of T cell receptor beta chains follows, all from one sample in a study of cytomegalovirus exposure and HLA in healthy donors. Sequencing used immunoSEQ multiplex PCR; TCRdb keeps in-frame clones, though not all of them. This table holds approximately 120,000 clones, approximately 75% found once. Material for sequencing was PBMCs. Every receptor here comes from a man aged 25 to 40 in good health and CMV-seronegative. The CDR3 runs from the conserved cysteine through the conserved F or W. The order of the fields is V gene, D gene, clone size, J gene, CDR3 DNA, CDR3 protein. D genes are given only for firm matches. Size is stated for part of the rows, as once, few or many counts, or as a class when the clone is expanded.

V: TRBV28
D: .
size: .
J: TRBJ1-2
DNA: TGTGCCAGCAGTATACTATCCAGATTCCGGGATCCAGGGGAAAGCGGTGGCTACACCTTC
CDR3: CASSILSRFRDPGESGGYTF

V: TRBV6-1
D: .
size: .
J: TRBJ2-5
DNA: TGTGCCAGCAGTGAAATCCTGGGGTCGGGGCAAGAGACCCAGTACTTC
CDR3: CASSEILGSGQETQYF

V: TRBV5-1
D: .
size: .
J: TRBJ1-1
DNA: TGCGCCAGCAGCTCGATAACAGAGAACACTGAAGCTTTCTTT
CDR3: CASSSITENTEAFF

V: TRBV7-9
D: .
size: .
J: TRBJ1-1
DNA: TGTGCCAGCAGCTTAGCCCCGGTCGCGAACACTGAAGCTTTCTTT
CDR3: CASSLAPVANTEAFF

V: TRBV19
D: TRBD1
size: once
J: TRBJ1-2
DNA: TGTGCCAGTAGTCCGACAGGGGGCGCTTCTTTCTATGGCTACACCTTC
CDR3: CASSPTGGASFYGYTF

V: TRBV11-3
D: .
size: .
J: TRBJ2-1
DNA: TGTGCCAGCAGCTTATCACTTTCTAATGAGCAGTTCTTC
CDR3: CASSLSLSNEQFF

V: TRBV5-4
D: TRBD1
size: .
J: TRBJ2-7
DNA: TGTGCCAGCAGCCAAGGGACAGGGGGCTCCTACGAGCAGTACTTC
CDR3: CASSQGTGGSYEQYF

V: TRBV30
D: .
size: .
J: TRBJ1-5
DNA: TGTGCCTGGAGTGTTCATTTTTCAGGGGGCAATCAGCCCCAGCATTTT
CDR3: CAWSVHFSGGNQPQHF

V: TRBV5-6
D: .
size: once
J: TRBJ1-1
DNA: TGTGCCAGCAGCTTGTTTGGGCAGTTGATCACTGAAGCTTTCTTT
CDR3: CASSLFGQLITEAFF

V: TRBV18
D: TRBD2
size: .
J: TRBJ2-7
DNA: TGTGCCAGCTCACCAGGCGGGGGGTCTAACTACGAGCAGTACTTC
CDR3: CASSPGGGSNYEQYF

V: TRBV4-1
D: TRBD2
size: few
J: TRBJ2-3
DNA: TGCGCCAGCAGCCAAGCATCAGCGGGGGGGGGTACAGATACGCAGTATTTT
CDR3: CASSQASAGGGTDTQYF

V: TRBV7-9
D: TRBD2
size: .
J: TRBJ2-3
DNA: TGTTCCAGCAGCTTGCTAGCGGGGGGGCCCGCAGATACGCAGTATTTT
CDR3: CSSSLLAGGPADTQYF

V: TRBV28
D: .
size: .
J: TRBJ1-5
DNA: TGTGCCAGCACCCCAGGTCGGGGTTTGGGCAATCAGCCCCAGCATTTT
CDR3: CASTPGRGLGNQPQHF

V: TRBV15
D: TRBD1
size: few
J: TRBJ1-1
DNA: TGTGCCACCCGACGTATAGACAGGGCCTCGTGGACTGAAGCTTTCTTT
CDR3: CATRRIDRASWTEAFF

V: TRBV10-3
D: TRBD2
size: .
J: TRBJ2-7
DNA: TGTGCCATCAGTGACTCCGCGGGGGGCGACGAGCAGTACTTC
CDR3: CAISDSAGGDEQYF

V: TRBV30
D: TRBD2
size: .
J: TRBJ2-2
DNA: TGTGCCTGGACGGGTCTAGCGGTACAAGGGACCGGGGAGCTGTTTTTT
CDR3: CAWTGLAVQGTGELFF

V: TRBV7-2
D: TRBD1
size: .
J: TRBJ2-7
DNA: TGTGCCAGCAGCTTAAGTTATAGGCAGGGGGCCAACTTC
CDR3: CASSLSYRQGANF

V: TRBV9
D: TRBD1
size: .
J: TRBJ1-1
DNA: TGTGCCAGCAGCGTCTTACAGGGGAGCACTGAAGCTTTCTTT
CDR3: CASSVLQGSTEAFF

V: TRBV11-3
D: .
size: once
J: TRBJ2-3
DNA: TGTGCCAGCAGCAATCCCCAATCGGGGGAAAGGTGGGATACGCAGTATTTT
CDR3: CASSNPQSGERWDTQYF

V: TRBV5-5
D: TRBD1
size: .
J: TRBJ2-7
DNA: TGTGCCAGCAGCTTGGAGGGGACAGATTACTACGAGCAGTACTTC
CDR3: CASSLEGTDYYEQYF

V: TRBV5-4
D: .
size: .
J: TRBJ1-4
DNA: TGTGCCAGCAGCTTAGAGGGTGGCCCCAATGAAAAACTGTTTTTT
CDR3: CASSLEGGPNEKLFF

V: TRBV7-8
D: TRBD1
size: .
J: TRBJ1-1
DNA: TGTGCCAGCAGCCGGACAGGGGTAGACACTGAAGCTTTCTTT
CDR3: CASSRTGVDTEAFF